This TCR beta chain derives from a study of blood T cell repertoires in COVID-19. The overall study: The analysed material was cDNA or gDNA that came from T cells, B-cell-depleted T cells, or PBMCs.

Profiling relied on immunoSEQ multiplex PCR, and the TCRdb table lists in-frame clones only, not all of them. This table holds about 280,000 clones, 82% found once. The germline V gene encodes CDR1 KGHSH and CDR2 LQKENI. The ends lost 6 bases at V and 4 bases at J; junction bases unmatched: 6. The CDR3 totals 15 residues. Cohort allocation depended upon clinical history that participants reported. It was within 2 weeks before study entry that exposed participants met a COVID-19 case. Sequenced material: PBMCs or T cells enriched from blood (not recorded which). This chain links TRBV18 with TRBJ1-5; the match to TRBD1 covers 10 bases. The clonotype was recovered from a man in his forties who had been exposed to COVID-19. The DNA of the CDR3 is TGTGCCAGCTCCCCGCAGGACAGGGGGAATCAGCCCCAGCATTTT. Translating it yields CASSPQDRGNQPQHF.